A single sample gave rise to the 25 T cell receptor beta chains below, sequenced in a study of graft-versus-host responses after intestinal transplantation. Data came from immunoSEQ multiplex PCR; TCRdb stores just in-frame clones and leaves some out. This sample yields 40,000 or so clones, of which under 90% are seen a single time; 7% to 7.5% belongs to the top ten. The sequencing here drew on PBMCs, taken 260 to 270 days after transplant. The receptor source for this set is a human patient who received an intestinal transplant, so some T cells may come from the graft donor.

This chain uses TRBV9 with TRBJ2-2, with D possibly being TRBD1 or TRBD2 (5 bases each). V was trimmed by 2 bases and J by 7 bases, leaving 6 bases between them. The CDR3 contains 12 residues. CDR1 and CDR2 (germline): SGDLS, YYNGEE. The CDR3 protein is CASSVGGGELFF. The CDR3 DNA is TGTGCCAGCAGCGTTGGGGGCGGGGAGCTGTTTTTT.

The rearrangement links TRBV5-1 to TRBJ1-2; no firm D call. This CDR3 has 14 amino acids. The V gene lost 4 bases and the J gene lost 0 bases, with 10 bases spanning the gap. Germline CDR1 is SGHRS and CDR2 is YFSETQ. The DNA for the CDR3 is TGCGCCAGCAGCCACGAATCGCCTAACTATGGCTACACCTTC. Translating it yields CASSHESPNYGYTF. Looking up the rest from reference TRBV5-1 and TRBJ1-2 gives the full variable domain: KAGVTQTPRYLIKTRGQQVTLSCSPISGHRSVSWYQQTPGQGLQFLFEYFSETQRNKGNFPGRFSGRQFSNSRSEMNVSTLELGDSALYLCASSHESPNYGYTFGSGTRLTVV.

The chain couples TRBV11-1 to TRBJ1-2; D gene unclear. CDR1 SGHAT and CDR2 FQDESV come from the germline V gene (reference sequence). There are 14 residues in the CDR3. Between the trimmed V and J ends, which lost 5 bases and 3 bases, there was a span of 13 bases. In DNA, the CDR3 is TGTGCCAGCAGCGAATCGGGGTCGGACTATGGCTACACCTTC. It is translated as CASSESGSDYGYTF.

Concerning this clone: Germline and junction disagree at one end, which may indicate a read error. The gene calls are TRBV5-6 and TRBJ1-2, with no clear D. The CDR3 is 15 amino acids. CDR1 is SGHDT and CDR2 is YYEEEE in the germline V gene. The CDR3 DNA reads TGTGCCGGCAGCCCGTTAGGTGTCACTAACTATGGCTACACCTTC. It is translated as CAGSPLGVTNYGYTF.

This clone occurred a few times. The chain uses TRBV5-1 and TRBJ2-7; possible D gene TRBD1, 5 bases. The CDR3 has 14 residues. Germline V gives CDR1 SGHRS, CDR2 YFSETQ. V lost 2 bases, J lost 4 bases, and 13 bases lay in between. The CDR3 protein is CASSFTGPSYEQYF. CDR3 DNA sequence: TGCGCCAGCAGCTTTACAGGTCCGTCGTACGAGCAGTACTTC.

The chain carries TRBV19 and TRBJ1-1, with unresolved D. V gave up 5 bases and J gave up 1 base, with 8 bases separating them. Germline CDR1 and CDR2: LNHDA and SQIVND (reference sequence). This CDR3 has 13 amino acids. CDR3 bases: TGTGCCAGTAGTCTGGGTGGGAACACTGAAGCTTTCTTT. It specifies CASSLGGNTEAFF.

Here the CDR3 DNA reads TGCGCCAGCAGCGCCGGGACTAGCGGAGAGACCCAGTACTTC. Protein product: CASSAGTSGETQYF. The chain carries TRBV5-1 and TRBJ2-5; 11 positions agree with TRBD2. Germline CDR1 and CDR2: SGHRS and YFSETQ. This CDR3 has 14 amino acids. J gave up 4 bases and V 4 bases, and 3 bases lay outside the gene matches.

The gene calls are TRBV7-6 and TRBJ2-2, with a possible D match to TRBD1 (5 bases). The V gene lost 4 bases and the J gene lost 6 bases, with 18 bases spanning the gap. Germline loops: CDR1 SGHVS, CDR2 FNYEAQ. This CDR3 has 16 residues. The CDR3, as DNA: TGTGCCAGCAGCTCGCAGGGTCCAGTCGCAGCCGGGGAGCTGTTTTTT. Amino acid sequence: CASSSQGPVAAGELFF.

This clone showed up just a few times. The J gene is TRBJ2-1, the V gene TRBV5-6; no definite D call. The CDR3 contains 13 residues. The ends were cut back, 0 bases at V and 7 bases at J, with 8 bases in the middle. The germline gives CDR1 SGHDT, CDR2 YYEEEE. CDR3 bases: TGTGCCAGCAGCTTGGTCCACCGGAATGAGCAGTTCTTC. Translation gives CASSLVHRNEQFF. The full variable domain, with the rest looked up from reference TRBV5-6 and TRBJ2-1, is DAGVTQSPTHLIKTRGQQVTLRCSPKSGHDTVSWYQQALGQGPQFIFQYYEEEERQRGNFPDRFSGHQFPNYSSELNVNALLLGDSALYLCASSLVHRNEQFFGPGTRLTVL.

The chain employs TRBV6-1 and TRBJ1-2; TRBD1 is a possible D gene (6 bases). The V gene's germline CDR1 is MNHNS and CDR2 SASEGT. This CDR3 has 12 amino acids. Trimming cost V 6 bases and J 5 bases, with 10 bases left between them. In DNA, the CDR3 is TGTGCCAGCAGCCCCGGACAGTATGGCTACACCTTC. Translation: CASSPGQYGYTF.

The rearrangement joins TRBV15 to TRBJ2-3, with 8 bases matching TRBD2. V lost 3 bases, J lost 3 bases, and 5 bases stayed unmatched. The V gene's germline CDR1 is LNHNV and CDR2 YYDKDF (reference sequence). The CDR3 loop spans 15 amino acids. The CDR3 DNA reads TGTGCCACCAGCAGGCGGGGGGACGGGACAGATACGCAGTATTTT. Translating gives CATSRRGDGTDTQYF.

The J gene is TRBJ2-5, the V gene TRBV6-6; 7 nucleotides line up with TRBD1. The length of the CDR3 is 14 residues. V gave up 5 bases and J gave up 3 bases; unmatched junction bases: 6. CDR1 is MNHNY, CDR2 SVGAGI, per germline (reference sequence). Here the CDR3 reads CASSISTGEETQYF. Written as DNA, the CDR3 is TGTGCCAGCAGTATTTCTACAGGGGAAGAGACCCAGTACTTC.

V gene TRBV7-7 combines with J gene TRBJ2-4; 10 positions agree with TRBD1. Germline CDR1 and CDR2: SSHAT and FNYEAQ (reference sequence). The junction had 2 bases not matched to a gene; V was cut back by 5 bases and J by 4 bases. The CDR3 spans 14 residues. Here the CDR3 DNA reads TGTGCCAGCAGCCCGGGACAGGGGAAAAACATTCAGTACTTC. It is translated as CASSPGQGKNIQYF. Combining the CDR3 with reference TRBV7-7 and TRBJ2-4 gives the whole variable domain GAGVSQSPRYKVTKRGQDVTLRCDPISSHATLYWYQQALGQGPEFLTYFNYEAQPDKSGLPSDRFSAERPEGSISTLTIQRTEQRDSAMYRCASSPGQGKNIQYFGAGTRLSVL.

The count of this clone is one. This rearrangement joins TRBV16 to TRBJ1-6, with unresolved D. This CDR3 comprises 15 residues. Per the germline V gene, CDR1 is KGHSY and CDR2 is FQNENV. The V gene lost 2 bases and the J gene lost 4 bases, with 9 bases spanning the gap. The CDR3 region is CASSQRSGYNSPLHF. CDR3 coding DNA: TGTGCCAGCAGCCAAAGGTCCGGATATAATTCACCCCTCCACTTT.

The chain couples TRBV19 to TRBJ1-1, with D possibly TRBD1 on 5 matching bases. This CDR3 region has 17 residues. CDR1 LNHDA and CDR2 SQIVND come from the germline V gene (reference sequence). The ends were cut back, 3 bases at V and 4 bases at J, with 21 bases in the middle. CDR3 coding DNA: TGTGCCAGTAGTATTGGGGGTATGAATAGAAGGGGCACTGAAGCTTTCTTT. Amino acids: CASSIGGMNRRGTEAFF.

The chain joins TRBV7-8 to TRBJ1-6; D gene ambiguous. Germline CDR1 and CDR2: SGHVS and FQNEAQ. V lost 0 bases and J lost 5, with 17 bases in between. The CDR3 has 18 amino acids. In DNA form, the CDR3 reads TGTGCCAGCAGCTTAGCCACGATACATGGAGGAGATAATTCACCCCTCCACTTT. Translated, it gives CASSLATIHGGDNSPLHF.

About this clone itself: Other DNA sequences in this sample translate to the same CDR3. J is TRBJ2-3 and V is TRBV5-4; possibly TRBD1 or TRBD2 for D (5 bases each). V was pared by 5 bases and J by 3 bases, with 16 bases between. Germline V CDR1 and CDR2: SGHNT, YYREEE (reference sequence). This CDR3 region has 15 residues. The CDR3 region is CASRHGPGGTDTQYF. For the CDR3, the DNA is TGTGCCAGCAGACACGGCCCTGGGGGAACAGATACGCAGTATTTT. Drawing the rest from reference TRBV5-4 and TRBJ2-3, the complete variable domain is ETGVTQSPTHLIKTRGQQVTLRCSSQSGHNTVSWYQQALGQGPQFIFQYYREEENGRGNFPPRFSGLQFPNYSSELNVNALELDDSALYLCASRHGPGGTDTQYFGPGTRLTVL.

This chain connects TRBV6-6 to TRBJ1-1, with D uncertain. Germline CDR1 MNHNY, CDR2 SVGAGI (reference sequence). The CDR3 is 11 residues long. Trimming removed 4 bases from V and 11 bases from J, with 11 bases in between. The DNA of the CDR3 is TGTGCCAGCAGTTCCCAGCGTGGGGCTTTCTTT. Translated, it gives CASSSQRGAFF.

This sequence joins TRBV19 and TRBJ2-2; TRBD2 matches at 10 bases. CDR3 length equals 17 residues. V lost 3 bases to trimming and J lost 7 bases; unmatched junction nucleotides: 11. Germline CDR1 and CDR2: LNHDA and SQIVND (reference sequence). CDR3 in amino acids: CASSIPPAGGLVGELFF. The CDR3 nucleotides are TGTGCCAGTAGTATTCCCCCAGCGGGGGGGCTAGTCGGGGAGCTGTTTTTT.

CDR3 in DNA: TGTGCCAGCAGATATGCCGGGACAGGGCCCAAGAACACTGAAGCTTTCTTT. Protein: CASRYAGTGPKNTEAFF. The chain couples TRBV21-1 to TRBJ1-1; TRBD1 was called by the table and not checked on the DNA. TRBV21-1 constitutes a pseudogene. The CDR3 covers 17 residues.

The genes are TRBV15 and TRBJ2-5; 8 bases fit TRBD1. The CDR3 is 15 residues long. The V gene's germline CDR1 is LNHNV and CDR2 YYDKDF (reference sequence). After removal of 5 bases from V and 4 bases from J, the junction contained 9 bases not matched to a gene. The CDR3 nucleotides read TGTGCCACCAGCGTCCCAAGCAGGGGGCCAGAGACCCAGTACTTC. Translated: CATSVPSRGPETQYF.

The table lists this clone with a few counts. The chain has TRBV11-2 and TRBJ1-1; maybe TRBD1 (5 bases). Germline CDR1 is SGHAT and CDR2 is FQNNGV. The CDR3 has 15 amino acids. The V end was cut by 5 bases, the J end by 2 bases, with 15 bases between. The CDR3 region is CASSAGGTANTEAFF. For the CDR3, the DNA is TGTGCCAGCAGCGCCGGGGGTACAGCTAACACTGAAGCTTTCTTT.

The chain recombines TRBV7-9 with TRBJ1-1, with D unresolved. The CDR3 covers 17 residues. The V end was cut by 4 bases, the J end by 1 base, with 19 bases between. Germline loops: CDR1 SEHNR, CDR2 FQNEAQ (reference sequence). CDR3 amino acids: CASSSRMGTGGNTEAFF. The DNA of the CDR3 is TGTGCCAGCAGCTCCAGGATGGGTACGGGCGGGAACACTGAAGCTTTCTTT.

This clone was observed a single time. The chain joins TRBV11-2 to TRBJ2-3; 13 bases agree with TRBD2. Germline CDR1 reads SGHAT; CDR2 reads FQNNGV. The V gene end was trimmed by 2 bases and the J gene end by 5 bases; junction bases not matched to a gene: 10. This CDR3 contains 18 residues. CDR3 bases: TGTGCCAGCAGCTTATTAAGGACTAGCGGGGGATTGGGAGATACGCAGTATTTT. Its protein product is CASSLLRTSGGLGDTQYF.

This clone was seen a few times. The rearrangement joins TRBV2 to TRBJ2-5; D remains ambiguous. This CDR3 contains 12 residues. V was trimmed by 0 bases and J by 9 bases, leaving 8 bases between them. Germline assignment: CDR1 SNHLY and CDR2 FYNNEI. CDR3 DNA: TGTGCCAGCAGTGAAGCCCGCGCTGCCCAGTACTTC. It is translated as CASSEARAAQYF.